This T cell receptor beta chain was retrieved from a study of blood T cell repertoires in COVID-19. Assay: immunoSEQ multiplex PCR; the TCRdb copy retains only in-frame clones and omits some. The table lists fewer than 250,000 clones, 80% to 90% of them singletons. The germline V gene encodes CDR1 MNHEY and CDR2 SVGAGI. The CDR3 loop spans 13 amino acids. V lost 7 bases, J lost 13 bases, and 15 bases stayed unmatched. This TCR came from a woman aged 35 to 49 who had been exposed to COVID-19. The specimen sequenced was PBMCs or T cells enriched from blood (not recorded which). The gene calls are TRBV6-5 and TRBJ1-1; 7 bases align to TRBD1. CDR3 protein: CASTFPAGTAVFF. The CDR3 bases are TGTGCCAGCACCTTTCCCGCCGGGACAGCTGTTTTCTTT.